The entry below gives a single T cell receptor beta chain sequence along with its context. In this sample, this clone turned up a few times. Its antigen has not been determined. No much larger clone exists at a distance of one base, and base qualities are not known. At the junction V is shortened by 6 bases and J by 6 bases; bases outside the gene matches: 3. Taken from cysteine to phenylalanine, the CDR3 has 12 residues. The CDR3 DNA has 36 bases and is translated from base 1. Based on the germline V gene (reference sequence), the CDR1 and CDR2 sequences are LNHDA and SQIVND. The cohort was made up of hundreds of healthy bone marrow donors. At the time of sampling, every cohort member was nominally healthy, though immune exposures that went unrecorded were likely present. The donor tested CMV seronegative and was one of the 352 seronegative cohort members. A peripheral blood sample was provided by each donor, and peripheral blood mononuclear cells were used for TCR beta sequencing. The Qiagen DNeasy Blood Extraction Kit was used to extract genomic DNA from the blood cell samples.

The sample is drawn from a study of cytomegalovirus exposure and HLA in healthy donors (dated by TCRdb to about 2017). With regard to the full study: In an earlier analysis of around 540 of the donors, approximately 300 Gb of sequence data and 90 million to 130 million unique TCR beta sequences from about 180 million T cells were reported. In the later analysis, no new phenotypic data were used to find candidate immune exposures; instead, reliance was placed on TCR beta sequences and their occurrence across donors. In an earlier analysis of roughly 540 of the donors, high-throughput TCR beta sequencing was used to judge whether each TCR beta V gene segment behaved as functional or pseudogenic. In addition to the first cohort of approximately 670 subjects, a separate validation cohort of 120 different subjects was used. The T cell repertoires of 666 subjects were profiled by immunosequencing and related to cytomegalovirus serostatus. The study aimed to test whether signatures of past pathogen exposure could be identified by cataloging public T cell receptors. The study combined high-throughput TCR immunosequencing, statistical association of individual TCRs with disease status, and machine learning to predict cytomegalovirus infection status. On average, around 230,000 unique TCR beta nucleotide sequences were sequenced per donor among 398 genotyped donors of the cohort, with roughly a sixth of those sequences being non-productive. Every discovery cohort repertoire had been produced on one sequencing platform. HLA typing covered class I and class II loci at four-digit resolution. To study patterns of TCR occurrence, a later analysis re-analyzed previously published TCR beta repertoires from 600 to 750 donors and added high-resolution HLA genotyping. Genome-wide SNP genotypes for about three fifths of the roughly 700 donors were used in a later genetic analysis, which treated that subset as a discovery cohort. Alongside the repertoire data, information on donor age, sex, ethnicity and CMV serostatus was compiled. Typing coverage differed by locus: A, B, C, DRB1 and DQB1 were typed in roughly 620-640 donors, DQA1 in about 510, DPA1 in some 570, and DPB1 in approximately 450. Approximately 310 gigabases of sequencing data and 70 million to 100 million unique TCR sequences made up an early release that covered several hundred HLA-typed donors. A handful of DR-DQ haplotypes were handled as single units for association and clustering because linkage in the cohort was strong. Of the roughly 400 genotyped donors, 80% to 90% were placed in the genetic ancestry cluster associated with self-reported Caucasian donors. The study at large found these results: Because counts were too low, about 15 rarely observed V segments, including chromosome 9 orphons, were left out of the earlier analysis of 587 of the donors. In a later analysis, several top co-occurrence clusters were reported to appear linked to parvovirus B19, influenza, CMV and Epstein-Barr virus. In an earlier analysis of under 600 of the donors, most TCR beta V segments were observed in productive rearrangements about 90% or about 30% of the time, broadly matching IMGT annotations. In a later genetic analysis, fewer N-insertions in productive TCRs were reported among donors in an Asian-associated ancestry cluster than the roughly 700-donor mean. Cytomegalovirus status was reported to be diagnosed by the classifier with high specificity and sensitivity in both the original and validation cohorts. Most TCR sequences were observed very rarely across donors, whereas some public TCRs were present in many individuals. A few of the identified cytomegalovirus-associated TCR beta chains were confirmed in vitro to be specific for cytomegalovirus antigens. Some IMGT-functional V segments, including TRBV6-2 and TRBV6-3, could not be distinguished by the 87-base-pair reads and were therefore excluded. Assigning TCR associations to individual alleles was difficult when HLA alleles, especially DR and DQ, strongly co-occurred. The cohort was sequenced for TCR beta chains only, and without alpha or paired-chain data the features that could be detected were limited. Roughly uniform sequencing depth across donors was assumed in presence/absence analyses, although this assumption may not hold. In the study, about 150 TCR beta chains were listed as associated with cytomegalovirus. Correlated functional status among segregating V segments might reflect linkage disequilibrium, but an unknown experimental factor could not be ruled out. The only immune exposure information available for the cohort was CMV serostatus. Because HLA typing was unavailable for some donors at each locus, only the typed subset was used in association tests. A further reported finding was that TCR beta sequences accurately predicted the HLA-A and HLA-B alleles for most subjects in the first cohort. Most CMV-associated TCR beta chains appeared to be HLA-restricted in a later analysis, and the HLA associations seemed to be driven largely by CMV exposure. An association between a missense DCLRE1C variant and V-gene and J-gene trimming of TCR beta chains was found in a later genetic analysis and replicated in an independent cohort. A cluster of highly shared sequence variants was judged likely to represent a technical artifact of the sequencing pipeline. In a later analysis, some 18,000 TCR beta sequences were associated with specific HLA alleles at a false discovery rate of 0.05. In a later analysis, HLA-associated TCR beta chains were found to be more clonally expanded and to have lower generation probabilities than equally common non-associated chains. In a later analysis, the rate of TCR association differed among HLA loci, with DRB1 alleles having the most associated TCRs and HLA-C alleles having the fewest. The authors suggested that the approach could potentially be generalized to other disease states and immunological phenotypes.

The library came from the immunoSEQ multiplex PCR assay. A mixture of 60 forward primers for TCR Vbeta segments and 13 reverse primers for TCR Jbeta segments was used in the multiplex PCR. Amplification of the CDR3 region of rearranged TCR beta genes was performed with a multiplex PCR assay on genomic DNA. On the Illumina HiSeq System, the amplified TCR beta libraries were sequenced as 87-base-pair reads. On the study's bioinformatics: A later analysis counted tens of millions of unique TCR beta chains across the 690 or so repertoires, and some 11 million of these chains were shared by at least two donors. Raw reads were error-corrected and collapsed into unique sequences with a nearest-neighbor algorithm that merged closely related sequences to remove PCR and sequencing errors. Alignment of CDR3 sequences to IMGT reference sequences was used to assign V, D and J gene segments. Each retained sequence needed at least a six-nucleotide match to both a V gene segment and a J gene segment. A rearrangement was called productive if the CDR3 had no stop codons and remained in frame with V and J, and every other rearrangement was called non-productive. Following IMGT convention, CDR3 was defined as the stretch from the second conserved V-encoded cysteine to the conserved J-encoded phenylalanine. The earlier analysis of about 530 of the donors excluded any sequence lacking an unambiguous match to a single V gene segment. In an earlier analysis of approximately 590 of the donors, a V segment was called functional when productive rearrangements were above 56.7%, and segregating when the standard deviation between donors exceeded 5%. A statistical classification framework was built to diagnose cytomegalovirus status from the catalog of TCR beta chain sequences. A later analysis assigned V and J genes by comparing TCR nucleotide sequences with IMGT/GENE-DB human TR gene sequences. In a later analysis, CDR3 sequences and most-parsimonious VDJ recombination scenarios were assigned using the TCRdist pipeline. A later analysis defined each TCR beta chain by its CDR3 amino acid sequence plus V-gene family, and excluded reads lacking a unique V-gene family. As a way to deal with suspected cross-contamination and a sequencing artifact, a later analysis dropped roughly 620 nucleotide sequences that were highly shared and had low generation probability. For each public chain, a later analysis derived a clonal expansion index from normalized ranks of inferred template counts within each repertoire. A later analysis computed generation probabilities with a VDJ recombination model fitted to out-of-frame rearrangements, and checked the results against IGoR. In a later analysis, TCR-TCR, TCR-HLA and TCR-CMV co-occurrence was scored with hypergeometric tests, and a repertoire-size bias correction was applied to TCR pairs. False discovery rates were estimated in a later analysis by permuting HLA or CMV assignments 20 times. In a later analysis, co-occurring TCRs were grouped using DBSCAN, with TCRdist sequence similarity added in when clustering inside HLA-allele-positive subsets. Repertoires with fewer than 30,000 or more than 120,000 public chains were left out of co-occurrence clustering, as were about five repertoires with anomalous nucleotide sharing. TCRdb holds this immuneACCESS table with in-frame rearrangements only. Some clones are missing; in checked studies, unresolved V genes explain under half, and the rest has no known cause. That table furnishes V, J and clone size, whereas the DNA furnished D and trimming. The sample includes about 140,000 clones, with about 80% observed a single time. The top ten constitute roughly 4.5% of the sample.

This chain is built from TRBV19 and TRBJ2-7, with 9 bases aligning to TRBD1. This TCR came from a middle-aged man in good health and CMV-seronegative. Sequenced material: PBMCs. CDR3 region: CASRGQGSEQYF. The DNA sequence follows: TGTGCCAGTAGGGGACAGGGCTCCGAGCAGTACTTC.